One sample yielded the 10 T cell receptor beta chains listed below, sequenced in a study of T cell repertoires and HLA-DP antigens. Assay: immunoSEQ multiplex PCR; the TCRdb copy retains only in-frame clones and omits some. The table lists around 100,000 clones, 80% to 95% of them singletons. Their target antigens are unknown. The specimen sequenced was CD4+ T cells from PBMCs. The receptors derive from a young woman in good health and CMV-seronegative.

V gene TRBV4-3 combines with J gene TRBJ2-3; 7 bases are a match to TRBD2. V shed 0 bases and J 0 bases; nucleotides not matched to a gene: 9. This CDR3 has 18 amino acids. Germline CDR1 LGHNA, CDR2 YSLEER. The chain's CDR3 is CASSQDGGGSGSTDTQYF. DNA of the CDR3: TGCGCCAGCAGCCAAGATGGGGGGGGTAGCGGGAGCACAGATACGCAGTATTTT.

The rearrangement uses TRBV7-3 and TRBJ2-1; 11 bases align to TRBD2. V lost 3 bases, J lost 9 bases, and 7 bases stayed unmatched. The CDR3 has 15 amino acids. CDR1 SGHTA and CDR2 FQGTGA come from the germline V gene. The CDR3 protein is CASSLGLAGGSEQFF. CDR3 in DNA: TGTGCCAGCAGCTTGGGGCTAGCGGGAGGTTCTGAGCAGTTCTTC.

The chain links TRBV18 to TRBJ2-7; TRBD1 is a possible D gene (6 bases). The CDR3 totals 13 residues. With 3 bases removed from V and 1 base from J, the gap between germline ends came to 7 bases. Germline V gene data show CDR1 as KGHSH and CDR2 as LQKENI. CDR3: CASSPGQSYEQYF. The CDR3 DNA reads as TGTGCCAGCTCACCCGGACAGTCCTACGAGCAGTACTTC.

The chain recombines TRBV18 with TRBJ1-4, with a tentative D call TRBD1 (5 bases). The CDR3 sequence is 13 residues long. V was shortened by 6 bases and J by 3 bases, with 8 bases between the two germline ends. CDR1 KGHSH and CDR2 LQKENI come from the germline V gene. The CDR3 region is CASSKGANEKLFF. The DNA for the CDR3 is TGTGCCAGCTCTAAAGGGGCTAATGAAAAACTGTTTTTT. Together with reference TRBV18 and TRBJ1-4, the CDR3 gives the full variable domain: NAGVMQNPRHLVRRRGQEARLRCSPMKGHSHVYWYRQLPEEGLKFMVYLQKENIIDESGMPKERFSAEFPKEGPSILRIQQVVRGDSAAYFCASSKGANEKLFFGSGTQLSVL.

Concerning this clone: Other DNA sequences in the same sample also yield this CDR3. CDR3 loop: CASSPGTSGNTGELFF. CDR3 in DNA: TGTGCCAGCAGCCCCGGGACTAGCGGTAACACCGGGGAGCTGTTTTTT. The V and J genes are TRBV11-1 and TRBJ2-2; 11 nucleotides line up with TRBD2. The V segment lost 5 bases and the J segment 2 bases; nucleotides outside the gene matches: 4. The CDR3 is made up of 16 amino acids. The germline V gene has CDR1 SGHAT and CDR2 FQDESV (reference sequence).

This sequence joins TRBV4-3 and TRBJ2-7; TRBD1 or TRBD2 may be the D gene (5 bases each). CDR1 LGHNA and CDR2 YSLEER come from the germline V gene. With 3 bases removed from V and 1 base from J, the gap between germline ends came to 16 bases. The CDR3 totals 16 residues. CDR3 amino acids: CASSHSGPGRSYEQYV. In DNA form, the CDR3 reads TGCGCCAGCAGCCATTCGGGGCCAGGGCGTTCCTACGAGCAGTACGTC.

V gene TRBV6-5 combines with J gene TRBJ2-7, with TRBD1 matching over 7 bases. The length of the CDR3 is 15 residues. CDR1 is MNHEY and CDR2 is SVGAGI in the germline V gene. V dropped 6 bases and J dropped 2; count of bases not matched to a gene: 10. CDR3 amino acids: CASRFSSGTAYEQYF. CDR3 nucleotide sequence: TGTGCCAGCAGATTCTCCTCCGGGACAGCCTACGAGCAGTACTTC.

The chain has TRBV18 and TRBJ1-1; D may be TRBD1 (6 bases). The V gene's germline CDR1 is KGHSH and CDR2 LQKENI. The V and J ends lost 2 bases and 4 bases respectively, with 14 bases between them. CDR3 length: 15 residues. DNA for the CDR3: TGTGCCAGCTCACCAATAACAGGGAGTACCACTGAAGCTTTCTTT. Translation gives CASSPITGSTTEAFF. Supplemented by reference TRBV18 and TRBJ1-1, the full variable domain reads NAGVMQNPRHLVRRRGQEARLRCSPMKGHSHVYWYRQLPEEGLKFMVYLQKENIIDESGMPKERFSAEFPKEGPSILRIQQVVRGDSAAYFCASSPITGSTTEAFFGQGTRLTVV.

The chain employs TRBV11-3 and TRBJ2-5, with a tentative D call TRBD1 (6 bases). Trimming removed 5 bases from V and 2 bases from J, with 9 bases in between. CDR3 length: 13 residues. Germline loops: CDR1 SGHNT, CDR2 YENEEA. This CDR3 is CASSPGDQETQYF. The CDR3, as DNA: TGTGCCAGCAGCCCAGGGGATCAAGAGACCCAGTACTTC.

This clone was detected a few times. The chain couples TRBV9 to TRBJ1-3; D perhaps matches TRBD1 (6 bases). V lost 3 bases and J lost 0, with 13 bases in between. The V gene's germline CDR1 is SGDLS and CDR2 YYNGEE. The CDR3 has 16 amino acids. The CDR3 here is CASSAGHTNSGNTIYF. For the CDR3, the DNA is TGTGCCAGCAGCGCGGGACACACAAACTCTGGAAACACCATATATTTT.